These 5 T cell receptor beta chains share one sample of origin, sequenced in a study of beta chain features in type 1 diabetes listed by TCRdb under 2018. The receptor library was made with the immunoSEQ multiplex PCR assay. The entire isolated RNA was reverse transcribed using the High Capacity cDNA Reverse Transcription Kit, and thus expressed TCRB transcripts were sequenced. TCRdb mirrors the immuneACCESS table, restricted to in-frame sequences. Some clones are absent from its copies; in checked studies, under half trace to an unresolved V gene, and the reason for the others is unknown. The sample contains around 200,000 clones, about an eighth of them found a single time. The ten biggest clones cover about 0.58% of the sample. Sequencing used central memory CD4+ T cells from blood. These receptors came from a young woman in good health.

The chain recombines TRBV27 with TRBJ1-1; 9 bases agree with TRBD1. Unmatched junction bases numbered 4, after V lost 1 base and J lost 1 base. Germline loops: CDR1 MNHEY, CDR2 SMNVEV (reference sequence). The CDR3 length is 16 residues. Written as DNA, the CDR3 is TGTGCCAGCAGTTTATACAGGGGGCCGAAGAACACTGAAGCTTTCTTT. It translates to CASSLYRGPKNTEAFF.

In its sample, this clone was seen a few times. The chain has TRBV11-2 and TRBJ1-2; tentative D call: TRBD1 (6 bases). The CDR3 runs 16 residues. V dropped 1 base and J dropped 2 bases, with 14 bases sitting between them. The germline V gene has CDR1 SGHAT and CDR2 FQNNGV. The CDR3 DNA follows: TGTGCCAGCAGCTTAGTCTCGGTGGACAGCAACTATGGCTACACCTTC. Encoded protein: CASSLVSVDSNYGYTF.

This clone was found a few times. The rearrangement joins TRBV6-1 to TRBJ2-1; 8 bases fit TRBD2. This CDR3 is built from 14 residues. J lost 3 bases, V lost 6 bases, and 4 bases had no gene match. Germline CDR1 is MNHNS and CDR2 is SASEGT. CDR3 amino acids: CASRLGLDYNEQFF. The CDR3, as DNA: TGTGCCAGCAGACTGGGACTAGACTACAATGAGCAGTTCTTC.

The chain's CDR3 is CASSLGGFSGANVLTF. The CDR3 DNA reads TGTGCCAGCAGCCTGGGCGGGTTCTCTGGGGCCAACGTCCTGACTTTC. The chain recombines TRBV13 with TRBJ2-6, with D possibly TRBD2 on 5 matching bases. CDR1 is PRHDT and CDR2 is FYEKMQ in the germline V gene (reference sequence). The V end lost 5 bases, the J end lost 0 bases, and 11 bases lay between the germline ends. The length of the CDR3 is 16 residues.

This clone was detected a few times. The chain combines TRBV11-2 with TRBJ2-7, with 7 bases identical to TRBD1. This CDR3 is 13 amino acids long. Germline assignment: CDR1 SGHAT and CDR2 FQNNGV. Germline trimming cut 10 bases from V and 1 base from J; bases unmatched to any gene: 7. CDR3 in DNA: TGTGCCACCGGGGACAGCACTTCCTACGAGCAGTACTTC. It yields the protein CATGDSTSYEQYF.